This T cell receptor beta chain was identified in a study of T cell responses to AZD1222 COVID-19 vaccine. Here immunoSEQ multiplex PCR was the method, and the copy in TCRdb shows in-frame clones only, minus some. The sample lists some 58,000 clones, over 70% occurring once. The germline gives CDR1 MNHEY, CDR2 SVGAGI. CDR3 size: 14 residues. The V gene end was trimmed by 6 bases and the J gene end by 4 bases; junction bases not matched to a gene: 5. The chain couples TRBV6-5 to TRBJ1-5, with 8 bases aligning to TRBD1. Sequences were derived from peripheral blood, sampled on day 0 of AZD1222 vaccination. The sequence came from an adult in good health. The CDR3 DNA sequence: TGTGCCAGCAGGACAGGGGTAGGGAATCAGCCCCAGCATTTT. Translation: CASRTGVGNQPQHF.